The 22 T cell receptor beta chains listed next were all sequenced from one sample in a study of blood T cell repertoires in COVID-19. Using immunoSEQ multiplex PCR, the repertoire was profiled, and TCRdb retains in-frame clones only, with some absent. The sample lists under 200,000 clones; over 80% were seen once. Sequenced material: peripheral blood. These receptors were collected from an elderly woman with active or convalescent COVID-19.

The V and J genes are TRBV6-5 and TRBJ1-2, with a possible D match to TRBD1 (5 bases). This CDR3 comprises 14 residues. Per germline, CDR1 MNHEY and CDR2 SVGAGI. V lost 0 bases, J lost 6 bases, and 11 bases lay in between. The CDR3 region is CASSYSAGKNGYTF. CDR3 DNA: TGTGCCAGCAGTTACTCGGCAGGGAAAAATGGCTACACCTTC.

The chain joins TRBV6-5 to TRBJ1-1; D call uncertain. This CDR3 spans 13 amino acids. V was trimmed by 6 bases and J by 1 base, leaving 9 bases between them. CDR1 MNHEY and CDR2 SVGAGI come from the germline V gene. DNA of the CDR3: TGTGCCAGCAGGCAGACGGGGAACACTGAAGCTTTCTTT. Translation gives CASRQTGNTEAFF.

CDR3 DNA sequence: TGTGCCAGCAGCCAAGATGGGCCGTGGGAGGGCTACACCTTC. Translating it yields CASSQDGPWEGYTF. The chain is built from TRBV3-1 (or the pseudogene TRBV3-2) and TRBJ1-2; unclear D gene. V lost 0 bases and J 8 bases, leaving 13 bases between the germline ends. Looked up from germline, CDR1 is LGHDT and CDR2 is YNNKEL (reference sequence). The CDR3 length is 14 residues.

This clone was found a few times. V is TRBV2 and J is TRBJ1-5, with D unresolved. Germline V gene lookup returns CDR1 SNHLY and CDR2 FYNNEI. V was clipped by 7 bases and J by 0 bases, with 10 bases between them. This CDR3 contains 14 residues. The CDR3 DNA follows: TGTGCCAGCAAGGAGAGTTATAGCAATCAGCCCCAGCATTTT. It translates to CASKESYSNQPQHF. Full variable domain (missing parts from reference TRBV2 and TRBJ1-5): EPEVTQTPSHQVTQMGQEVILRCVPISNHLYFYWYRQILGQKVEFLVSFYNNEISEKSEIFDDQFSVERPDGSNFTLKIRSTKLEDSAMYFCASKESYSNQPQHFGDGTRLSIL.

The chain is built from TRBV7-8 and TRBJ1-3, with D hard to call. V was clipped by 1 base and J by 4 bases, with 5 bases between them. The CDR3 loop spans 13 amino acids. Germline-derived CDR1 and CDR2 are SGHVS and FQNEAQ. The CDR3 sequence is CASSLDSGNTIYF. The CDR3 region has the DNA TGTGCCAGCAGCTTAGACTCGGGAAACACCATATATTTT.

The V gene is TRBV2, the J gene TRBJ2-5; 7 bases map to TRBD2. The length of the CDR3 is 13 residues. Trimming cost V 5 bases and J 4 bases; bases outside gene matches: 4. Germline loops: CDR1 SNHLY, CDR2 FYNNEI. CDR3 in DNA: TGTGCCAGCAGTAGGACTAGATCAGAGACCCAGTACTTC. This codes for CASSRTRSETQYF.

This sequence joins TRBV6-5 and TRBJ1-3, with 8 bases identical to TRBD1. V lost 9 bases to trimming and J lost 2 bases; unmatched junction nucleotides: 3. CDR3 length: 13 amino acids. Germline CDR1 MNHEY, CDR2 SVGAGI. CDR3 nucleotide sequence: TGTGCCAGTCGGGACAGGACTGGAAACACCATATATTTT. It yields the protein CASRDRTGNTIYF.

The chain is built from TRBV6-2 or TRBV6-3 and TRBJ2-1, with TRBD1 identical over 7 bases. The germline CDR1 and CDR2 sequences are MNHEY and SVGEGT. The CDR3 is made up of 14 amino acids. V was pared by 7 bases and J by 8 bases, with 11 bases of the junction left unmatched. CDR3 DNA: TGTGCCAGCAACCCCAGAGGGGGCGCCTATGAGCAGTTCTTC. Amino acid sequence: CASNPRGGAYEQFF.

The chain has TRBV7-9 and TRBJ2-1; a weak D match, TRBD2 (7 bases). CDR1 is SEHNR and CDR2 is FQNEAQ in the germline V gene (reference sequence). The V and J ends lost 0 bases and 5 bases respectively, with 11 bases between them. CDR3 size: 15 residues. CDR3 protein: CASSLAGGPNNEQFF. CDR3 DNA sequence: TGTGCCAGCAGCTTAGCGGGGGGGCCCAACAATGAGCAGTTCTTC.

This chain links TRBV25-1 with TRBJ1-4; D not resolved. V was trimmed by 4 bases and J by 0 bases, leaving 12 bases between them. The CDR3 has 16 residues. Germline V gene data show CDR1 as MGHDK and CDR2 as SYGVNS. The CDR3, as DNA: TGTGCCAGCAGTGGACCGGGGTCTGCAACTAATGAAAAACTGTTTTTT. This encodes CASSGPGSATNEKLFF.

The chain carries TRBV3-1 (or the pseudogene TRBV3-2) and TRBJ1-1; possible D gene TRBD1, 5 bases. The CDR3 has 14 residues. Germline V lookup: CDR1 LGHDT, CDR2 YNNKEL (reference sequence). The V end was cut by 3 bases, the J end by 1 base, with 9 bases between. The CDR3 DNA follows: TGTGCCAGCAGCCACGGACAACAGAACACTGAAGCTTTCTTT. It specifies CASSHGQQNTEAFF.

The CDR3 nucleotides are TGTGCCAGCAGCCCGGGTTCCAACTATGGCTACACCTTC. It is translated as CASSPGSNYGYTF. The rearrangement uses TRBV6-5 and TRBJ1-2, with D unresolved. CDR1 MNHEY and CDR2 SVGAGI come from the germline V gene. The CDR3 sequence is 13 residues long. The germline V and J ends were trimmed by 6 bases and 2 bases, with 10 bases remaining between them.

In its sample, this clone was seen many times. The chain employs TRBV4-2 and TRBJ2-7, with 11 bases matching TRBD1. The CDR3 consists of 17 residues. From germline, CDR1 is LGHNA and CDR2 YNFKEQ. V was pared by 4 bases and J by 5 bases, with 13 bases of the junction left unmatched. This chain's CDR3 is CASSPSSGTGGGDEQYF. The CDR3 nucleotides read TGTGCCAGCAGCCCGTCTTCCGGGACAGGGGGTGGCGACGAGCAGTACTTC.

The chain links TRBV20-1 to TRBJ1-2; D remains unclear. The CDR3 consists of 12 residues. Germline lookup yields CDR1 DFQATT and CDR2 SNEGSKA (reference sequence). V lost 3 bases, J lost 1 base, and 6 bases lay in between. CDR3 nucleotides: TGCAGTGCTAGTCTCGGTAACTATGGCTACACCTTC. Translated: CSASLGNYGYTF.

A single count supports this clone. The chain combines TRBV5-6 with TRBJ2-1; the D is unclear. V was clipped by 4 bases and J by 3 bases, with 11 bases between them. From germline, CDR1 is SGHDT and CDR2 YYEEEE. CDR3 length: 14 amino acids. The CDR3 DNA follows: TGTGCCAGCAGCCGAGGAAGTGGCTACAATGAGCAGTTCTTC. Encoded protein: CASSRGSGYNEQFF.

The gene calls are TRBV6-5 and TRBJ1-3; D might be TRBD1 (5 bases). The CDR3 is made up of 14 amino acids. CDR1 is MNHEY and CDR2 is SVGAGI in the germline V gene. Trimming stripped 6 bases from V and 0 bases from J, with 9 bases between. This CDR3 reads CASRFQGSGNTIYF. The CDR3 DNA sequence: TGTGCCAGCAGGTTTCAGGGCTCTGGAAACACCATATATTTT.

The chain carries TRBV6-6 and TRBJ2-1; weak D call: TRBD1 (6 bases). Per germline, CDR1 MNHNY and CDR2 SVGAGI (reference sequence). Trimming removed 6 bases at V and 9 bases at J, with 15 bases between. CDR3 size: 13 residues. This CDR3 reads CASSQGSPAEQFF. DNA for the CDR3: TGTGCCAGCAGCCAGGGGTCCCCAGCTGAGCAGTTCTTC.

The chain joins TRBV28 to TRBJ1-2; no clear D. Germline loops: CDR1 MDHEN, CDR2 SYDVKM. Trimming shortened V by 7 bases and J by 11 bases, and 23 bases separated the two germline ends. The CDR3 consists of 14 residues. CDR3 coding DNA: TGTGCCAGCACCCCGCCATCGGGGAGAGAGCGGTACACCTTC. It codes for CASTPPSGRERYTF.

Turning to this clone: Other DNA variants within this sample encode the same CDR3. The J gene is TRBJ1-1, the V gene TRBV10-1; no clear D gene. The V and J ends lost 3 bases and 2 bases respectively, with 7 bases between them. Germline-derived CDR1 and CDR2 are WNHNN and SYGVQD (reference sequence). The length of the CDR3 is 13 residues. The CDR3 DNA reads TGCGCCAGCAGTGAAAGCCAAAACACTGAAGCTTTCTTT. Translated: CASSESQNTEAFF.

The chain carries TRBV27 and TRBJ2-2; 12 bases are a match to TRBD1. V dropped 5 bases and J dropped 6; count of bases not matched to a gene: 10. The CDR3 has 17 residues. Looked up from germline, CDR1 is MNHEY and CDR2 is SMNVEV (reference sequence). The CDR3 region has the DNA TGTGCCAGCAGTCCCGGGACAGGGGGCGGTCGGTCCGGGGAGCTGTTTTTT. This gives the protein CASSPGTGGGRSGELFF.

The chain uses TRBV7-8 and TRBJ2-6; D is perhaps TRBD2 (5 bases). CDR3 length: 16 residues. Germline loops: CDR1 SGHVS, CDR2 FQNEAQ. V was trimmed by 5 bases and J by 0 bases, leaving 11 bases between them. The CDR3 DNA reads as TGTGCCAGCAGCCCGGAGCGGTCCTCTGGGGCCAACGTCCTGACTTTC. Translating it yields CASSPERSSGANVLTF.

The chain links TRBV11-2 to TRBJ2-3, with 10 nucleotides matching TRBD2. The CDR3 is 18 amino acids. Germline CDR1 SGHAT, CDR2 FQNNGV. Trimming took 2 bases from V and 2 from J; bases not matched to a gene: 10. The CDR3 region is CASSLIATSGALTDTQYF. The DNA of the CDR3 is TGTGCCAGCAGCTTAATAGCTACTAGCGGGGCCCTCACAGATACGCAGTATTTT.